One T cell receptor (beta chain) is described in this entry. V lost 3 bases and J lost 4; bases outside the gene matches: 5. This CDR3 is 16 amino acids long. Germline V CDR1 and CDR2: MRHNA, SNTAGT. Produced via immunoSEQ multiplex PCR; TCRdb's table is partial and in-frame only. The sample lists more than 3,500 clones; 70% to 90% were seen once. The sample originates from a study of immune evolution from preneoplasia to lung adenocarcinoma. Study-level background: HLA loss of heterozygosity: about 7% AIS, more than 14% MIA, roughly 35% ADC, none AAH.

Two lung cancer pathologists independently confirmed each histologic diagnosis. The V call is TRBV6-4, the J call TRBJ2-3; 12 nucleotides line up with TRBD2. The clonotype originates from a person aged 45 to 59 with lung adenocarcinoma. The sequenced sample was FFPE invasive lung adenocarcinoma tissue. In DNA, the CDR3 is TGTGCCAGCAGTGATACGACTAGCGGGGGTTCAGATACGCAGTATTTT. Encoded protein: CASSDTTSGGSDTQYF.